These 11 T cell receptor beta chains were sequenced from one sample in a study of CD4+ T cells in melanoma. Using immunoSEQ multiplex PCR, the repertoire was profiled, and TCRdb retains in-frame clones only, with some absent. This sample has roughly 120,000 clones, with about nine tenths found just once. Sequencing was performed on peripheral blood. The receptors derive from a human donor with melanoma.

CDR3 nucleotides: TGTGCCAGCAGTTCCCGGGACGCGAGCTCCTACGAGCAGTACTTC. It yields the protein CASSSRDASSYEQYF. This rearrangement joins TRBV27 to TRBJ2-7; TRBD1 or TRBD2 may be the D gene (5 bases each). The germline V and J ends were trimmed by 4 bases and 0 bases, with 13 bases remaining between them. In germline, CDR1 is MNHEY, CDR2 SMNVEV (reference sequence). This CDR3 comprises 15 residues.

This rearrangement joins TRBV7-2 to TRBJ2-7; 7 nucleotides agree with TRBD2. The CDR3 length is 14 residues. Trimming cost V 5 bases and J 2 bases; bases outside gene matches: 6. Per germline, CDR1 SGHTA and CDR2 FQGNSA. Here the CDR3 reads CASSPRGRAYEQYF. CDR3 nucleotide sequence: TGTGCCAGCAGCCCTAGAGGGAGGGCCTACGAGCAGTACTTC.

DNA for the CDR3: TGCGCCAGCAGCTTGGTTAGCGGGGGTAGCACAGATACGCAGTATTTT. Protein product: CASSLVSGGSTDTQYF. This chain connects TRBV5-1 to TRBJ2-3; 9 bases map to TRBD2. The CDR3 is 16 residues long. V lost 0 bases to trimming and J lost 0 bases; unmatched junction nucleotides: 2. Germline V gene sequence: CDR1 SGHRS, CDR2 YFSETQ.

This chain's CDR3 is CASQGQDNYGYTF. In DNA form, the CDR3 reads TGCGCCAGCCAAGGACAGGATAACTATGGCTACACCTTC. J is TRBJ1-2 and V is TRBV5-1, with 7 bases identical to TRBD1. CDR1 is SGHRS and CDR2 is YFSETQ in the germline V gene. The CDR3 contains 13 residues. Trimming cost V 7 bases and J 1 base; bases outside gene matches: 4.

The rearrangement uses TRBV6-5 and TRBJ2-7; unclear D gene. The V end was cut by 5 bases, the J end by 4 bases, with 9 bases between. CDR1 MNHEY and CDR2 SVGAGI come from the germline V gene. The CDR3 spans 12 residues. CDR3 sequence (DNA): TGTGCCAGCAGTAACACAGTGTACGAGCAGTACTTC. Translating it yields CASSNTVYEQYF.

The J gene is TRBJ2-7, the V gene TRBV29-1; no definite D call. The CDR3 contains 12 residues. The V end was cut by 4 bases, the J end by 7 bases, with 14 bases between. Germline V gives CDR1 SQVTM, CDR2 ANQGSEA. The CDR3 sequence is CSVVGGGVEQYF. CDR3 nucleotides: TGCAGCGTTGTTGGTGGTGGGGTTGAGCAGTACTTC.

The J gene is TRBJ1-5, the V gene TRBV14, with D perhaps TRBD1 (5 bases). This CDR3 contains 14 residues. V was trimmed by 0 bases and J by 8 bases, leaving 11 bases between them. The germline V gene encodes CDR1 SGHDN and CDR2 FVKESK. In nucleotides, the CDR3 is TGTGCCAGCAGCCAAGAGTCGGGACCAAAGCCCCAGCATTTT. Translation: CASSQESGPKPQHF.

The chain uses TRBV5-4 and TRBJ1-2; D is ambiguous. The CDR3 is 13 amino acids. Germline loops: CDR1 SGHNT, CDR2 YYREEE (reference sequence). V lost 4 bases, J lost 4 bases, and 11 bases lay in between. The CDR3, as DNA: TGTGCCAGCAGCCACCCGGACTTCTATGGCTACACCTTC. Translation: CASSHPDFYGYTF.

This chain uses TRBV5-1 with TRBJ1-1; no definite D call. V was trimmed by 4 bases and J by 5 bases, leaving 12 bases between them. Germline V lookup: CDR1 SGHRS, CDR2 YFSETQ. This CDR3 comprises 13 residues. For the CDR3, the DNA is TGCGCCAGCAGCCTCCCCCCGGGGACTGAAGCTTTCTTT. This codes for CASSLPPGTEAFF.

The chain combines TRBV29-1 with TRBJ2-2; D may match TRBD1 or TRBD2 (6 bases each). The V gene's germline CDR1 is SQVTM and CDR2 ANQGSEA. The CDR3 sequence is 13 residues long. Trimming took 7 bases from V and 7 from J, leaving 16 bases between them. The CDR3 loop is CSAGAVSYGELFF. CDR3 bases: TGCAGCGCGGGGGCAGTTTCGTACGGGGAGCTGTTTTTT.

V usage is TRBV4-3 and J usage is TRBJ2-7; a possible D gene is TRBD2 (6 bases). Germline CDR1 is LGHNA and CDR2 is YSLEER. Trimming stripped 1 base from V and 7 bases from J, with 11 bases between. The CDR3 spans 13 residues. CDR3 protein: CASSQGGRGEQYF. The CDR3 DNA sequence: TGCGCCAGCAGCCAAGGAGGACGGGGGGAGCAGTACTTC.